What follows are 15 T cell receptor beta chains derived from one specimen sequenced in a study of T cell responses to AZD1222 COVID-19 vaccine (dated by TCRdb to the early 2020s). The time point label for this specimen denotes: about 28 days (+/-7) after the second vaccine dose. The method was the immunoSEQ multiplex PCR assay. The table comes from immuneACCESS by way of TCRdb, which keeps in-frame sequences with V and J called. Part of the clones is missing from these tables; in studies checked, under half for an unresolved V gene and the rest for unknown reasons. This sample holds over 85,000 clones; roughly 80% were observed only once. Clones ranked in the top ten supply 12% to 15% of the sample. Sequencing used peripheral blood, obtained 28 days after the second AZD1222 dose. These receptors came from an adult who received the AZD1222 COVID-19 vaccine.

This clone was seen more than once but under ten times. The rearrangement joins TRBV4-1 to TRBJ1-3, with D perhaps TRBD1 (6 bases). This CDR3 contains 17 residues. V lost 5 bases and J lost 0, with 17 bases in between. From germline, CDR1 is MGHRA and CDR2 YSYEKL. Written as DNA, the CDR3 is TGCGCCAGCAGCGATATAGAACGGGGGCTCTCTGGAAACACCATATATTTT. Amino acids: CASSDIERGLSGNTIYF.

The gene calls are TRBV7-9 and TRBJ1-2; no definite D call. CDR1 is SEHNR, CDR2 FQNEAQ, per germline (reference sequence). The V and J ends lost 1 base and 0 bases respectively, with 6 bases between them. The CDR3 sequence is 14 residues long. In DNA, the CDR3 is TGTGCCAGCAGCTTAGGGTACCCTAACTATGGCTACACCTTC. It is translated as CASSLGYPNYGYTF. The complete variable domain, with remaining parts taken from reference TRBV7-9 and TRBJ1-2, reads DTGVSQNPRHKITKRGQNVTFRCDPISEHNRLYWYRQTLGQGPEFLTYFQNEAQLEKSRLLSDRFSAERPKGSFSTLEIQRTEQGDSAMYLCASSLGYPNYGYTFGSGTRLTVV.

This clone occurred a few times. J is TRBJ2-2 and V is TRBV27; D uncertain. The germline gives CDR1 MNHEY, CDR2 SMNVEV (reference sequence). Trimming left V 3 bases short and J 4 bases short, with 3 bases between. The CDR3 covers 12 residues. The CDR3 here is CASSLGTGELFF. CDR3 nucleotides: TGTGCCAGCAGTTTGGGCACCGGGGAGCTGTTTTTT.

The chain links TRBV6-5 to TRBJ2-7, with D perhaps TRBD2 (6 bases). Germline V gene data show CDR1 as MNHEY and CDR2 as SVGAGI. The ends were cut back, 7 bases at V and 3 bases at J, with 19 bases in the middle. The CDR3 runs 15 residues. CDR3 nucleotide sequence: TGTGCCAGCAATCCCGTCGGGGGTATCGTCTACGAGCAGTACTTC. As protein: CASNPVGGIVYEQYF.

This clone is a singleton in its sample. The chain couples TRBV18 to TRBJ1-2, with 8 bases that match TRBD1. Looked up from germline, CDR1 is KGHSH and CDR2 is LQKENI. This CDR3 is 17 amino acids long. The V segment lost 0 bases and the J segment 0 bases; nucleotides outside the gene matches: 6. This CDR3 reads CASSPPGAGGSNYGYTF. CDR3 nucleotides: TGTGCCAGCTCACCACCGGGAGCAGGGGGCTCTAACTATGGCTACACCTTC.

This chain uses TRBV6-5 with TRBJ1-2; D is perhaps TRBD1 (5 bases). V dropped 0 bases and J dropped 4 bases, with 12 bases sitting between them. The CDR3 sequence is 15 residues long. CDR1 and CDR2 (germline): MNHEY, SVGAGI. CDR3 loop: CASSYSGQEIYGYTF. The CDR3 nucleotides read TGTGCCAGCAGTTACTCGGGGCAGGAAATCTATGGCTACACCTTC.

The CDR3 here is CASSPQGGQMNTEAFF. Here the CDR3 DNA reads TGTGCCAGCTCCCCTCAGGGGGGACAGATGAACACTGAAGCTTTCTTT. The V and J genes are TRBV9 and TRBJ1-1, with 7 positions matching TRBD1. Looked up from germline, CDR1 is SGDLS and CDR2 is YYNGEE. After removal of 7 bases from V and 0 bases from J, the junction contained 12 bases not matched to a gene. The CDR3 covers 16 residues.

The J gene is TRBJ2-7, the V gene TRBV7-2; D possibly corresponds to TRBD2 (6 bases). Germline values: CDR1 SGHTA, CDR2 FQGNSA. V was trimmed by 3 bases and J by 6 bases, leaving 12 bases between them. This CDR3 comprises 13 residues. Written as DNA, the CDR3 is TGTGCCAGCAGCTTTGGACTACAGCGCGAGCAGTACTTC. Amino acids: CASSFGLQREQYF.

The chain links TRBV27 to TRBJ1-4; D call uncertain. With 2 bases removed from V and 8 bases from J, the gap between germline ends came to 9 bases. Germline V gives CDR1 MNHEY, CDR2 SMNVEV (reference sequence). The CDR3 runs to 13 residues. The CDR3 DNA follows: TGTGCCAGCAGTTTAAGGGTTTCGGAAAAACTGTTTTTT. It specifies CASSLRVSEKLFF.

The chain has TRBV2 and TRBJ2-1, with TRBD2 matching 9 bases. V lost 9 bases, J lost 0 bases, and 3 bases stayed unmatched. Per the germline V gene, CDR1 is SNHLY and CDR2 is FYNNEI. The CDR3 is made up of 14 amino acids. The CDR3 region has the DNA TGTGCCAGTAGCGGGGGCCCCTCCTACAATGAGCAGTTCTTC. As protein: CASSGGPSYNEQFF.

The chain employs TRBV5-1 and TRBJ1-1; D uncertain. The CDR3 runs to 14 residues. From germline, CDR1 is SGHRS and CDR2 YFSETQ. V was shortened by 0 bases and J by 6 bases, with 12 bases between the two germline ends. The CDR3 DNA follows: TGCGCCAGCAGCTTGGGGGATCCGGTGGCTGAAGCTTTCTTT. Protein: CASSLGDPVAEAFF.

The gene calls are TRBV29-1 and TRBJ2-7, with a weak D call TRBD2 (6 bases). Trimming removed 7 bases from V and 2 bases from J, with 21 bases in between. The germline gives CDR1 SQVTM, CDR2 ANQGSEA. This CDR3 is built from 15 residues. The CDR3 region is CSAVKGLNKPYEQYF. CDR3 DNA: TGCAGCGCCGTCAAGGGACTCAATAAACCCTACGAGCAGTACTTC.

The chain recombines TRBV7-9 with TRBJ2-7, with a possible D match to TRBD2 (5 bases). There are 14 residues in the CDR3. Germline CDR1 SEHNR, CDR2 FQNEAQ (reference sequence). V lost 5 bases and J lost 3, with 14 bases in between. The CDR3 coding sequence is TGTGCCAGCAGCCCCTTTGCGGGCAGCTACGAGCAGTACTTC. This sequence encodes CASSPFAGSYEQYF.

This clone was observed once. The chain uses TRBV12-3 or TRBV12-4 and TRBJ1-1; 9 bases fit TRBD1. The V gene end was trimmed by 1 base and the J gene end by 12 bases; junction bases not matched to a gene: 6. CDR3 length: 13 amino acids. In nucleotides, the CDR3 is TGTGCCAGCAGTTTAGTCCGAGACAGGGGGACTTTCTTT. As protein: CASSLVRDRGTFF.

The V gene is TRBV12-5, the J gene TRBJ2-1, with 8 bases fitting TRBD1. The CDR3 runs to 14 residues. V was clipped by 6 bases and J by 3 bases; unmatched bases: 4. From germline, CDR1 is LGHNT and CDR2 FRNRAP. The CDR3, as DNA: TGTGCTAGTGGCCGGACAGGGCTCTACAATGAGCAGTTCTTC. Encoded protein: CASGRTGLYNEQFF.